The T cell receptor (beta chain) under discussion was sequenced for a study of T cells expressing NK-cell markers. General observations from the study: Among several donors, these clonotypes also ranked first in the CD3+CD56-NKG2C+ fraction.

What made the TCR beta cDNA was 5'RACE template switching with UMIs. TCRdb reanalyzed the 5' RACE reads, giving one entry per CDR3 protein sequence and no DNA. Its clone listing holds 300,000 to 500,000 distinct CDR3 sequences. The CDR3 is 17 residues long. Germline loops: CDR1 SGHVS, CDR2 FQNEAQ. Remarks on this clonotype: What it binds is not known.

Sequencing was done on a sample of blood T cells: a sorted CD56 or NKG2C T cell subset, CD4+ or CD8+ T cells, or bulk PBMC T cells (not recorded which). The chain recombines TRBV7-8 with TRBJ1-5; the D gene TCRdb calls, TRBD1, cannot be checked with no DNA. The TCR sequence derives from a woman in her forties or fifties in good health. The CDR3 protein is CASSLVPQGASNQPQHF.